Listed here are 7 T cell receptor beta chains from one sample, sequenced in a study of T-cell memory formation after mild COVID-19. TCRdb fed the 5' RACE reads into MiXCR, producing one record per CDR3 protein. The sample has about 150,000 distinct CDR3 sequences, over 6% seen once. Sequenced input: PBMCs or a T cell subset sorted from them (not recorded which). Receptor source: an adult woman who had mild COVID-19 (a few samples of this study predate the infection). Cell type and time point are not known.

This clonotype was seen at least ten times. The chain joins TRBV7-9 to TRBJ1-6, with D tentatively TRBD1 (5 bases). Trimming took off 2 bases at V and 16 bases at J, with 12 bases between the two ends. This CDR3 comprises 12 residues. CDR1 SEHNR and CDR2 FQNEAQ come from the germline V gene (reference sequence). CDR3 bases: TGTGCCAGCAGCTTAATGGACACCAGACTCCACTTT. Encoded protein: CASSLMDTRLHF.

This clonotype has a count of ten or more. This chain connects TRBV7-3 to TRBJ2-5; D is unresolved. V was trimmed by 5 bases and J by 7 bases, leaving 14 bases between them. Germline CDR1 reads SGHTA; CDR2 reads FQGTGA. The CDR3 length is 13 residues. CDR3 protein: CASSEPPPGTQYF. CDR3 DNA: TGTGCCAGCAGCGAGCCCCCCCCGGGGACCCAGTACTTC. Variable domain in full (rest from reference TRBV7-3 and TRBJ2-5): GAGVSQTPSNKVTEKGKYVELRCDPISGHTALYWYRQSLGQGPEFLIYFQGTGAADDSGLPNDRFFAVRPEGSVSTLKIQRTERGDSAVYLCASSEPPPGTQYFGPGTRLLVL.

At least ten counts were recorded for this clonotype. CDR3 nucleotide sequence: TGCGCCAGCAGCCCCGGAGGAGGGACGGAGACCCAGTACTTC. This gives the protein CASSPGGGTETQYF. The chain combines TRBV5-1 with TRBJ2-5, with D maybe TRBD2 (6 bases). Trimming cost V 4 bases and J 5 bases, with 15 bases left between them. Looked up from germline, CDR1 is SGHRS and CDR2 is YFSETQ. The CDR3 sequence is 14 residues long.

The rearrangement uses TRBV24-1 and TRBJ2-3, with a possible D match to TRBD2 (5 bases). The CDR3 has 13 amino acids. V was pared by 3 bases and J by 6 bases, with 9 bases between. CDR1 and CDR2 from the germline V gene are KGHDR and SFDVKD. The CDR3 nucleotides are TGTGCCACCAGTGATCCCGAGCGGGATACGCAGTATTTT. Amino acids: CATSDPERDTQYF.

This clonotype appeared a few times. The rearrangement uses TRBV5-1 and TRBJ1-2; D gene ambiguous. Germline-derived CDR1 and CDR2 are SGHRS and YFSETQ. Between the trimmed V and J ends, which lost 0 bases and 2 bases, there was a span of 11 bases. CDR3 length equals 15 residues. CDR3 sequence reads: CASSLGGWSNYGYTF. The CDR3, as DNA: TGCGCCAGCAGCTTGGGCGGTTGGTCCAACTATGGCTACACCTTC.

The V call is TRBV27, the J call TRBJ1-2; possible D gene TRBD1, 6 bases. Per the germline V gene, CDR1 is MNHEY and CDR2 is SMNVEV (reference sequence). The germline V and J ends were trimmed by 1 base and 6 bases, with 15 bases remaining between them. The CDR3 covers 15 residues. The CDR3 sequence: CASSLLGQGRNGYTF. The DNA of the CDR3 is TGTGCCAGCAGTTTATTGGGTCAGGGGAGAAATGGCTACACCTTC.

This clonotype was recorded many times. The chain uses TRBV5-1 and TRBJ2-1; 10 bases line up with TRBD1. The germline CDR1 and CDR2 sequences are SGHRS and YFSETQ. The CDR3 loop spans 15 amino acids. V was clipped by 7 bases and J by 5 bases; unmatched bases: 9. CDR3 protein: CASAPGTGVDNEQFF. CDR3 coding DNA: TGCGCCAGCGCCCCCGGGACAGGGGTTGACAATGAGCAGTTCTTC.